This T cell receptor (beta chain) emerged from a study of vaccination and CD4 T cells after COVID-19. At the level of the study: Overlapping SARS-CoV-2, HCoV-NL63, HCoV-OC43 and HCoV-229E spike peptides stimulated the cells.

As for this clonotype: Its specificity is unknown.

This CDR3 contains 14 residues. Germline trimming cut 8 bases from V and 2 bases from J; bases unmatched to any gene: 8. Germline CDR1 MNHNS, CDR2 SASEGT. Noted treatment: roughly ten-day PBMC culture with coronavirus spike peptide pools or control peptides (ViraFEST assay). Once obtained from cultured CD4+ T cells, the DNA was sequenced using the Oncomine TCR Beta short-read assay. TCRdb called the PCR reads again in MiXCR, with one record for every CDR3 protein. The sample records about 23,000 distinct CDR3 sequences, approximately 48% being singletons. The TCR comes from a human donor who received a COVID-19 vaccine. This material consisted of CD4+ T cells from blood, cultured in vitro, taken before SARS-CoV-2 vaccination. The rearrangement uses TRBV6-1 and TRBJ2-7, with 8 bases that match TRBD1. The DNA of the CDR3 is TGTGCCAGCGGTATCAGGGGGCCCCCCTACGAGCAGTACTTC. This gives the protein CASGIRGPPYEQYF.